This entry describes one T cell receptor beta chain. What it binds is not known. These data belong to a study of T-cell memory formation after mild COVID-19. Study at large: The study found TCR clusters largely donor specific. General study results and limits: Mainly in CM and EM were contracting CD4+ clones; CD8+ were in EMRA.

This CDR3 has 15 residues. CDR1 is SGHRS, CDR2 YFSETQ, per germline. V was pared by 4 bases and J by 7 bases, with 4 bases of the junction left unmatched. TCRdb processed the 5' RACE reads anew with MiXCR; each CDR3 protein has one entry. The table shows roughly 450,000 distinct CDR3 sequences, with over 15% occurring only once. The chain couples TRBV5-1 to TRBJ2-1; 14 nucleotides agree with TRBD2. The source of this sequence is an adult woman who had mild COVID-19 (a few samples of this study predate the infection). Cell type and time point are not known. The sequenced sample was PBMCs or a T cell subset sorted from them (not recorded which). The CDR3 region has the DNA TGCGCCAGCAGCCGACTAGCGGGGGGGATTAATGAGCAGTTCTTC. It yields the protein CASSRLAGGINEQFF.